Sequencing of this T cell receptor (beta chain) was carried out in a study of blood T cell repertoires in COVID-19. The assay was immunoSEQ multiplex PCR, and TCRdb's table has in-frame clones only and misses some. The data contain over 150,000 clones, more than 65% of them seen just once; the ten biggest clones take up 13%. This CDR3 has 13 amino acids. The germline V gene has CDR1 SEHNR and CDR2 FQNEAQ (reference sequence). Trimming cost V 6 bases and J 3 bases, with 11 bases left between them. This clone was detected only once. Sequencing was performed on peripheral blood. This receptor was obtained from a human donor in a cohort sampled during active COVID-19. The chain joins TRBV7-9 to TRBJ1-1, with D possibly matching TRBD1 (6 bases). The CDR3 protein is CASSTQGYTEAFF. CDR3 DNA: TGTGCCAGCAGTACACAGGGTTACACTGAAGCTTTCTTT. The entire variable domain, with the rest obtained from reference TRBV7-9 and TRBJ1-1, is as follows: DTGVSQNPRHKITKRGQNVTFRCDPISEHNRLYWYRQTLGQGPEFLTYFQNEAQLEKSRLLSDRFSAERPKGSFSTLEIQRTEQGDSAMYLCASSTQGYTEAFFGQGTRLTVV.